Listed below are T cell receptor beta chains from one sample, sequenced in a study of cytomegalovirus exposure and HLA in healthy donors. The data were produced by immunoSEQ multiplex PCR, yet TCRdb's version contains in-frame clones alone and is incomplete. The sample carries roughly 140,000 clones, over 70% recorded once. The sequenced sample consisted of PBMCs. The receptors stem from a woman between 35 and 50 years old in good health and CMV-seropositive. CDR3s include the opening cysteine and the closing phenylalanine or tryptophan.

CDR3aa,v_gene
CASNPTGTTNEKLFF,TRBV6-1
CATGAGGPYNEQFF,TRBV6-5
CASSSGNSPLHF,TRBV2
CASSTGTAETQYF,TRBV7-7
CASRPQGAPNEKLFF,TRBV28
CASTPTRGELFF,TRBV19
CASSPASGGSYEQYF,TRBV28
CASSDRGYSNQPQHF,TRBV27
CASSLAGRLPYEQYF,TRBV7-2
CASRDRDRVGGEQFF,TRBV19
CASSQSVSPPQHF,TRBV4-1
CASSIRDREETQYF,TRBV5-1
CASRRGIEQFF,TRBV5-4
CASSATGPNEKLFF,TRBV5-1
CASSLSSGGYSNQPQHF,TRBV28
CASSLSAPRDTEAFF,TRBV5-1
CASSPGQGLSGANVLTF,TRBV10-2
CASSLIGGGAYNEQFF,TRBV7-9
CASSYSSSSYNEQFF,TRBV6-5
CASGYQVGQPQHF,TRBV6-5
CASSLQGAGSGYTF,TRBV5-4
CASSPTTHRGRNSPLHF,TRBV18
CASRVQEYSNQPQHF,TRBV28
CAISRGFLYEQYF,TRBV10-3
CASSQTHGYTGELFF,TRBV4-2
CASGKLGGTGELFF,TRBV9